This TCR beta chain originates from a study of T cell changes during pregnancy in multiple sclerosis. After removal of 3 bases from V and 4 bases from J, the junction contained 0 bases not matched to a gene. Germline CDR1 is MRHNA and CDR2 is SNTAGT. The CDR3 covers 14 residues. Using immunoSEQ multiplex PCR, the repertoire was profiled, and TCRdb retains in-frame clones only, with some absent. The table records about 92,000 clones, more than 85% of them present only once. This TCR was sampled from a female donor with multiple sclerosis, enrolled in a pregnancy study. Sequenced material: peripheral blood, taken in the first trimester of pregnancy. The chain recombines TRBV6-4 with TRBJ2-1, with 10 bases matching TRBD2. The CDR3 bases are TGTGCCAGCAGTGAAGCGGGAGGGTACAATGAGCAGTTCTTC. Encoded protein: CASSEAGGYNEQFF.